This TCR beta chain was captured in a study of blood T cell repertoires in COVID-19. Study in general: The origin of the acute and convalescent COVID-19 samples was the United States, Italy and Spain. Nucleic acid was either cDNA or gDNA, and it came from T cells, B-cell-depleted T cells, or PBMCs.

This clone was seen more than once but under ten times. CDR1 MNHNY and CDR2 SVGAGI come from the germline V gene (reference sequence). CDR3 length: 15 amino acids. V was cut by 4 bases and J by 4 bases, with 14 bases left in between. In the study's own analysis: Reference gene primer amplification yielded estimated nucleated cell counts. This table comes from immunoSEQ multiplex PCR, and its TCRdb copy is limited to in-frame clones, with some not included. That table furnishes V, J and clone size, whereas the DNA furnished D and trimming. The table includes roughly 150,000 clones, around 81% detected once.

The J gene is TRBJ1-3, the V gene TRBV6-6, with TRBD1 as a possible D gene (5 bases). Sequenced sample: peripheral blood. The source of this sequence is a human donor in a cohort sampled during active COVID-19. The CDR3 protein is CASSSGVSWGNTIYF. The CDR3 coding sequence is TGTGCCAGCAGTTCGGGGGTCTCGTGGGGAAACACCATATATTTT.